These T cell receptor beta chains were read from a single sample in a study of PD-1 blockade in classical Hodgkin lymphoma. TCRdb's copy holds only in-frame clones and misses some; the assay was immunoSEQ multiplex PCR. Counted here are some 30,000 clones, 81% occurring once; the ten biggest clones make up about a sixth. This sample comprised peripheral blood mononuclear cells (PBMCs), obtained before the fourth cycle of nivolumab. The origin of the receptors is a human donor with classical Hodgkin lymphoma. Each CDR3 is given with its conserved first and last residue. A D gene is named only where the DNA matches it firmly. The size entry is marked missing in some rows and otherwise reads once, few, many or a size class.

v_gene: TRBV9; abundance: -; d_gene: TRBD1; j_gene: TRBJ1-2; CDR3nt: TGTGCCAGCAGCGCAGGGGGAGACTATGGCTACACCTTC; CDR3aa: CASSAGGDYGYTF
v_gene: TRBV27; abundance: -; d_gene: -; j_gene: TRBJ2-1; CDR3nt: TGTGCCAGCAGTCAAAACCACAATGAGCAGTTCTTC; CDR3aa: CASSQNHNEQFF
v_gene: TRBV4-2; abundance: -; d_gene: TRBD1; j_gene: TRBJ1-5; CDR3nt: TGTGCCAGCAGCCAAGATCGCGGGACAGGGGGGAATCAGCCCCAGCATTTT; CDR3aa: CASSQDRGTGGNQPQHF
v_gene: TRBV4-3; abundance: once; d_gene: -; j_gene: TRBJ1-3; CDR3nt: TGCGCCAGCAGCCAAGATCTTCCTGGGGTCGCTGGAAACACCATATATTTT; CDR3aa: CASSQDLPGVAGNTIYF
v_gene: TRBV29-1; abundance: once; d_gene: -; j_gene: TRBJ2-3; CDR3nt: TGCAGCGTTGTGGCCGTGATGGGGGATACGCAGTATTTT; CDR3aa: CSVVAVMGDTQYF
v_gene: TRBV19; abundance: -; d_gene: -; j_gene: TRBJ1-2; CDR3nt: TGTGCCAGTAGAGTCACGGCCTATGGCTACACCTTC; CDR3aa: CASRVTAYGYTF
v_gene: TRBV19; abundance: -; d_gene: -; j_gene: TRBJ2-1; CDR3nt: TGTGCCAGCTCACCTAGCTGGGCCCTTTACAATGAGCAGTTCTTC; CDR3aa: CASSPSWALYNEQFF
v_gene: TRBV7-2; abundance: -; d_gene: -; j_gene: TRBJ2-2; CDR3nt: TGTGCCAGCAGCTTGGCGGGAACGAACACCGGGGAGCTGTTTTTT; CDR3aa: CASSLAGTNTGELFF
v_gene: TRBV12-2; abundance: -; d_gene: -; j_gene: TRBJ2-2; CDR3nt: TGTGCAAGTCGCTTAGCGTTTTTAGGAGGGGCCGGGGAGCTGTTTTTT; CDR3aa: CASRLAFLGGAGELFF
v_gene: TRBV6-6; abundance: -; d_gene: -; j_gene: TRBJ1-5; CDR3nt: TGTGCCAGCAGTTCCGACAATGGCAATCAGCCCCAGCATTTT; CDR3aa: CASSSDNGNQPQHF
v_gene: TRBV6-1; abundance: -; d_gene: -; j_gene: TRBJ2-2; CDR3nt: TGTGCCAGCAGGGTGGGACGACGAAACACCGGGGAGCTGTTTTTT; CDR3aa: CASRVGRRNTGELFF
v_gene: TRBV7-2; abundance: -; d_gene: TRBD1; j_gene: TRBJ1-2; CDR3nt: TGTGCCAGCAGCTTAGTAGGGGGCGCTAGTGGCTACACCTTC; CDR3aa: CASSLVGGASGYTF
v_gene: TRBV6-6; abundance: -; d_gene: -; j_gene: TRBJ1-3; CDR3nt: TGTGCCAGCAGTTACTCAGGCCTCTCTGGAAACACCATATATTTT; CDR3aa: CASSYSGLSGNTIYF
v_gene: TRBV6-5; abundance: medium-sized; d_gene: -; j_gene: TRBJ1-1; CDR3nt: TGTGCCAGCAGACACCGACGGCTCTCGAGGACTGAAGCTTTCTTT; CDR3aa: CASRHRRLSRTEAFF
v_gene: TRBV11-3; abundance: -; d_gene: -; j_gene: TRBJ2-1; CDR3nt: TGTGCCAGCAGCTTAGGCCCGGGACTTAGCACCTACAATGAGCAGTTCTTC; CDR3aa: CASSLGPGLSTYNEQFF
v_gene: TRBV5-1; abundance: -; d_gene: -; j_gene: TRBJ1-1; CDR3nt: TGCGCCAGCAGCTTGAGGGGTCCCACTGAAGCTTTCTTT; CDR3aa: CASSLRGPTEAFF
v_gene: TRBV27; abundance: -; d_gene: TRBD1; j_gene: TRBJ1-2; CDR3nt: TGTGCCAGCACTCCGCTAAGGGGGCTCGGTGCCAAAGGTGGCTACACCTTC; CDR3aa: CASTPLRGLGAKGGYTF
v_gene: TRBV13; abundance: -; d_gene: -; j_gene: TRBJ1-1; CDR3nt: TGTGCCAGCAGCAACCGGGGAATTTTGAACACTGAAGCTTTCTTT; CDR3aa: CASSNRGILNTEAFF
v_gene: TRBV7-2; abundance: -; d_gene: -; j_gene: TRBJ2-3; CDR3nt: TGTGCCAGCAGCTTAGTTGGGGTGGGAAGCACAGATACGCAGTATTTT; CDR3aa: CASSLVGVGSTDTQYF
v_gene: TRBV11-2; abundance: -; d_gene: -; j_gene: TRBJ1-4; CDR3nt: TGTGCCAGCAGCCGCTTGGGTCGGCAGAACTACAGGGAAAAACTGTTTTTT; CDR3aa: CASSRLGRQNYREKLFF
v_gene: TRBV21-1; abundance: -; d_gene: -; j_gene: TRBJ1-1; CDR3nt: TGTGCCAGCAGTCCCCAAGTAGCAATTCGCACTGAAGCTTTCTTT; CDR3aa: CASSPQVAIRTEAFF
v_gene: TRBV5-1; abundance: -; d_gene: TRBD1; j_gene: TRBJ1-2; CDR3nt: TGCGCCAGCAGCTCTACAGGGGGCGTTGGCTACACCTTC; CDR3aa: CASSSTGGVGYTF
v_gene: TRBV18; abundance: -; d_gene: TRBD2; j_gene: TRBJ2-2; CDR3nt: TGTGCCAGCTCATATCTAGCGGGTGAGAACACCGGGGAGCTGTTTTTT; CDR3aa: CASSYLAGENTGELFF
v_gene: TRBV29-1; abundance: -; d_gene: TRBD2; j_gene: TRBJ2-7; CDR3nt: TGCAGCGTAGAACTACGGGGGGTGGCCACCTACGAGCAGTACTTC; CDR3aa: CSVELRGVATYEQYF
v_gene: TRBV7-2; abundance: -; d_gene: -; j_gene: TRBJ2-3; CDR3nt: TGTGCCAGCAGCTTAGGAACAGCAGATACGCAGTATTTT; CDR3aa: CASSLGTADTQYF
v_gene: TRBV4-2; abundance: -; d_gene: TRBD2; j_gene: TRBJ2-3; CDR3nt: TGTGCCAGCAGCCAAGATTGGCTAGCGGGAGGTGATACGCAGTATTTT; CDR3aa: CASSQDWLAGGDTQYF
v_gene: TRBV6-1; abundance: -; d_gene: -; j_gene: TRBJ1-5; CDR3nt: TGTGCCAGCAGTCCCGGGACCGATAGCAATCAGCCCCAGCATTTT; CDR3aa: CASSPGTDSNQPQHF
v_gene: TRBV30; abundance: -; d_gene: -; j_gene: TRBJ1-3; CDR3nt: TGTGCCTGGAGGCAGCTCAGATCTGGAAACACCATATATTTT; CDR3aa: CAWRQLRSGNTIYF
v_gene: TRBV28; abundance: -; d_gene: -; j_gene: TRBJ1-2; CDR3nt: TGTGCCAGCAGTTTCGCCTCGAACTATGGCTACACCTTC; CDR3aa: CASSFASNYGYTF
v_gene: TRBV7-6; abundance: -; d_gene: TRBD1; j_gene: TRBJ2-1; CDR3nt: TGTGCCAGCAGCATGGACAGGGGGTATCTATACAATGAGCAGTTCTTC; CDR3aa: CASSMDRGYLYNEQFF
v_gene: TRBV29-1; abundance: -; d_gene: -; j_gene: TRBJ2-7; CDR3nt: TGCAGCGTTGAAATCCCCAGGGAAATCTCCTACGAGCAGTACTTC; CDR3aa: CSVEIPREISYEQYF
v_gene: TRBV6-4; abundance: -; d_gene: -; j_gene: TRBJ1-1; CDR3nt: TGTGCCAGCAGGGACACCGTCTTGAACACTGAAGCTTTCTTT; CDR3aa: CASRDTVLNTEAFF
v_gene: TRBV30; abundance: once; d_gene: TRBD1; j_gene: TRBJ2-6; CDR3nt: TGTGCCTGGGAAAGGGACAGGATACCCTCTGGGGCCAACGTCCTGACTTTC; CDR3aa: CAWERDRIPSGANVLTF
v_gene: TRBV10-3; abundance: once; d_gene: -; j_gene: TRBJ2-3; CDR3nt: TGTGCCATCAGTGAGCGGGGACCCCCAGATACGCAGTATTTT; CDR3aa: CAISERGPPDTQYF
v_gene: TRBV2; abundance: -; d_gene: -; j_gene: TRBJ1-2; CDR3nt: TGTGCCAGCAGTGTGAAGGGGAACTATGGCTACACCTTC; CDR3aa: CASSVKGNYGYTF
v_gene: TRBV4-3; abundance: -; d_gene: TRBD1; j_gene: TRBJ1-4; CDR3nt: TGCGCCAGCAGCCTCGACAGGGGGAGAGAGGAAAAACTGTTTTTT; CDR3aa: CASSLDRGREEKLFF
v_gene: TRBV2; abundance: few; d_gene: -; j_gene: TRBJ2-3; CDR3nt: TGTGCCAGCAGTCGACAGGCCTTCGGCACAGATACGCAGTATTTT; CDR3aa: CASSRQAFGTDTQYF
v_gene: TRBV4-2; abundance: -; d_gene: TRBD1; j_gene: TRBJ1-5; CDR3nt: TGTGCCAGCAGCCCGTACGACAGGGGTAGCAATCAGCCCCAGCATTTT; CDR3aa: CASSPYDRGSNQPQHF
v_gene: TRBV9; abundance: -; d_gene: -; j_gene: TRBJ1-4; CDR3nt: TGTGCCAGCAGCGTAGCGGTGGGCCCTAATGAAAAACTGTTTTTT; CDR3aa: CASSVAVGPNEKLFF
v_gene: TRBV7-8; abundance: -; d_gene: -; j_gene: TRBJ2-1; CDR3nt: TGTGCCAGCAGCACCCGAGGGATGAGCTCCTACAATGAGCAGTTCTTC; CDR3aa: CASSTRGMSSYNEQFF
v_gene: TRBV4-1; abundance: -; d_gene: TRBD1; j_gene: TRBJ1-2; CDR3nt: TGCGCCAGCAGCCCAGGGGGAGGTCGTGGCTACACCTTC; CDR3aa: CASSPGGGRGYTF
v_gene: TRBV12-2; abundance: -; d_gene: -; j_gene: TRBJ2-7; CDR3nt: TGTGCCAGCAGCACAGCGGGAGGAACGGGTGAGCAGTACTTC; CDR3aa: CASSTAGGTGEQYF
v_gene: TRBV9; abundance: few; d_gene: TRBD1; j_gene: TRBJ1-2; CDR3nt: TGTGCCAGCAGCGGTAGGGGACAGGGATATGGCTACACCTTC; CDR3aa: CASSGRGQGYGYTF
v_gene: TRBV28; abundance: -; d_gene: TRBD2; j_gene: TRBJ2-1; CDR3nt: TGTGCCAGCAGCTCGCTAGCGGGAGGGCCGAGCCGCTACAATGAGCAGTTCTTC; CDR3aa: CASSSLAGGPSRYNEQFF
v_gene: TRBV7-3; abundance: -; d_gene: -; j_gene: TRBJ1-2; CDR3nt: TGTGCCAGCAGCCCCAAAGGGGCAGGTGTTTATGGCTACACCTTC; CDR3aa: CASSPKGAGVYGYTF
v_gene: TRBV7-2; abundance: -; d_gene: -; j_gene: TRBJ1-1; CDR3nt: TGTGCCAGCAGCTTAGTCGGGTACAGGACCTACACTGAAGCTTTCTTT; CDR3aa: CASSLVGYRTYTEAFF
v_gene: TRBV6-5; abundance: -; d_gene: -; j_gene: TRBJ1-4; CDR3nt: TGTGCCAGCAGTGAATCGTCTTGGGAAAAACTGTTTTTT; CDR3aa: CASSESSWEKLFF
v_gene: TRBV25-1; abundance: few; d_gene: TRBD2; j_gene: TRBJ2-3; CDR3nt: TGTGCCAGCAGTGAATATACCCCCCGGGCTAGCGGGATAGATACGCAGTATTTT; CDR3aa: CASSEYTPRASGIDTQYF
v_gene: TRBV27; abundance: -; d_gene: TRBD2; j_gene: TRBJ2-5; CDR3nt: TGTGCCAGCAGTGCACTAGCGGGGGAAGAGACCCAGTACTTC; CDR3aa: CASSALAGEETQYF
v_gene: TRBV4-3; abundance: medium-sized; d_gene: -; j_gene: TRBJ1-5; CDR3nt: TGCGCCAGCAACCTGAGCGAGGGACCCCAGCATTTT; CDR3aa: CASNLSEGPQHF
v_gene: TRBV5-1; abundance: -; d_gene: -; j_gene: TRBJ2-7; CDR3nt: TGCGCCAGCAGTTCTCCAGAGGGAAGGGGTTACGAGCAGTACTTC; CDR3aa: CASSSPEGRGYEQYF
v_gene: TRBV11-2; abundance: -; d_gene: TRBD2; j_gene: TRBJ2-7; CDR3nt: TGTGCCAGCACTTCGGAGGGGCAGCGGGGCTACGAGCAGTACTTC; CDR3aa: CASTSEGQRGYEQYF
v_gene: TRBV30; abundance: -; d_gene: -; j_gene: TRBJ1-5; CDR3nt: TGTGCCTGGAGTGTACAACCCCGGTGGCAGCCCCAGCATTTT; CDR3aa: CAWSVQPRWQPQHF
v_gene: TRBV7-9; abundance: -; d_gene: TRBD1; j_gene: TRBJ2-2; CDR3nt: TGTGCCAGCAGCTGGGCCAGGGGGCCCACCGGGGAGCTGTTTTTT; CDR3aa: CASSWARGPTGELFF
v_gene: TRBV30; abundance: -; d_gene: -; j_gene: TRBJ2-7; CDR3nt: TGTGCCTGGGAGGGGGGGACGGAGCCCTACGAGCAGTACTTC; CDR3aa: CAWEGGTEPYEQYF
v_gene: TRBV19; abundance: -; d_gene: -; j_gene: TRBJ1-1; CDR3nt: TGTGCCAGTAGTATGTTCCGGGGGCGTGAAACTGAAGCTTTCTTT; CDR3aa: CASSMFRGRETEAFF
v_gene: TRBV10-3; abundance: -; d_gene: -; j_gene: TRBJ2-4; CDR3nt: TGTGCCATCAGTGAGTCAGGGGATCTAGTCAAAAACATTCAGTACTTC; CDR3aa: CAISESGDLVKNIQYF
v_gene: TRBV28; abundance: few; d_gene: -; j_gene: TRBJ2-7; CDR3nt: TGTGCCAGCAGGGCGGGCATCTACGAGCAGTACTTC; CDR3aa: CASRAGIYEQYF